This entry is about one T cell receptor beta chain. A Seattle source enrolled patients during active infection and followed them longitudinally. This specimen comes from a study of blood T cell repertoires in COVID-19. As for the study in general: Acute and convalescent COVID-19 samples came from the United States, Italy and Spain. T cells, B-cell-depleted T cells, or PBMCs provided the cDNA or gDNA that served as material.

Germline lookup yields CDR1 SGHDN and CDR2 FVKESK. V was shortened by 3 bases and J by 9 bases, with 9 bases between the two germline ends. The CDR3 runs 13 residues. Original methodology: Reference gene primers were amplified, and this amplification served to estimate nucleated cell counts. Here immunoSEQ multiplex PCR was the method, and the copy in TCRdb shows in-frame clones only, minus some. From that table come the V and J calls and clone size; the DNA was used to work out D and trimming. In the table there are roughly 200,000 clones, around 85% of which are singletons. The receptor comes from a person aged 65-85 years with COVID-19, enrolled during active disease. Sequences were obtained from peripheral blood. The rearrangement uses TRBV14 and TRBJ1-6; D may be TRBD1 (5 bases). For the CDR3, the DNA is TGTGCCAGCAGCCAGGGGGGAATTTCACCCCTCCACTTT. It codes for CASSQGGISPLHF.